Each of the 7 T cell receptor beta chains below was sequenced from the same sample in a study of T cell changes during pregnancy in multiple sclerosis. TCRdb keeps only in-frame clones here, not all; method: immunoSEQ multiplex PCR. The sample has 70,000 to 95,000 clones, 85% to 95% seen once. The specimen was peripheral blood, collected after pregnancy. The source of these receptors is a female donor in good health, enrolled as a control in a pregnancy study.

A few counts support this clone. The genes are TRBV6-1 and TRBJ1-5; D may be TRBD1 (5 bases). V lost 3 bases to trimming and J lost 10 bases, with 10 bases between them. The CDR3 covers 12 residues. Germline values: CDR1 MNHNS, CDR2 SASEGT. This chain's CDR3 is CASSDRQYPQHF. Here the CDR3 DNA reads TGTGCCAGCAGTGATCGACAGTATCCCCAGCATTTT.

The rearrangement uses TRBV19 and TRBJ2-1, with TRBD2 matching over 10 bases. CDR1 and CDR2 from the germline V gene are LNHDA and SQIVND (reference sequence). With V trimmed by 10 bases and J by 4 bases, 13 bases remained unmatched. This CDR3 is 16 amino acids long. This CDR3 reads CATCSLAGAHYNEQFF. DNA of the CDR3: TGTGCCACATGCTCTCTAGCGGGAGCTCATTACAATGAGCAGTTCTTC.

The gene calls are TRBV9 and TRBJ2-1; TRBD1 agrees at 7 bases. CDR1 SGDLS and CDR2 YYNGEE come from the germline V gene. V trimming: 0 bases; J trimming: 5 bases; junction bases outside the gene matches: 2. CDR3 length: 14 residues. The CDR3, as DNA: TGTGCCAGCAGCGTAGCGGGACAGAACAATGAGCAGTTCTTC. Translated: CASSVAGQNNEQFF. The full variable domain, with the rest looked up from reference TRBV9 and TRBJ2-1, is DSGVTQTPKHLITATGQRVTLRCSPRSGDLSVYWYQQSLDQGLQFLIQYYNGEERAKGNILERFSAQQFPDLHSELNLSSLELGDSALYFCASSVAGQNNEQFFGPGTRLTVL.

This clone has just one count. The V gene is TRBV4-2, the J gene TRBJ2-7, with 8 bases fitting TRBD1. V lost 4 bases to trimming and J lost 0 bases; unmatched junction nucleotides: 2. The CDR3 loop spans 14 amino acids. Per germline, CDR1 LGHNA and CDR2 YNFKEQ. The CDR3 here is CASSRDRLSYEQYF. CDR3 sequence (DNA): TGTGCCAGCAGCCGGGACAGGCTCTCCTACGAGCAGTACTTC.

The chain links TRBV7-9 to TRBJ2-7, with 7 positions matching TRBD1. This CDR3 has 14 residues. Germline V gene sequence: CDR1 SEHNR, CDR2 FQNEAQ (reference sequence). With 1 base clipped from V and 2 bases from J, the junction kept 2 bases outside the gene matches. CDR3 sequence: CASSLGDRTYEQYF. CDR3 bases: TGTGCCAGCAGCTTAGGGGACAGAACCTACGAGCAGTACTTC.

The rearrangement uses TRBV7-2 and TRBJ2-1; D call uncertain. V lost 1 base to trimming and J lost 6 bases, with 4 bases between them. Germline V gene data show CDR1 as SGHTA and CDR2 as FQGNSA. The CDR3 consists of 12 residues. The CDR3 here is CASSLVVNEQFF. For the CDR3, the DNA is TGTGCCAGCAGCTTAGTAGTCAATGAGCAGTTCTTC.

The genes are TRBV30 and TRBJ2-2; 7 nucleotides agree with TRBD1. The CDR3 consists of 15 residues. V dropped 2 bases and J dropped 1; count of bases not matched to a gene: 4. Germline V gene data show CDR1 as GTSNPN and CDR2 as SVGIG (reference sequence). In DNA, the CDR3 is TGTGCCTGGAGTCCAGGGGACAGGAACACCGGGGAGCTGTTTTTT. Translating gives CAWSPGDRNTGELFF.